This T cell receptor (beta chain) is drawn from a study of T cell changes during pregnancy in multiple sclerosis. The table came from immunoSEQ multiplex PCR; TCRdb's copy has only in-frame clones and leaves some out. This table has 30,000 to 40,000 clones, more than 70% appearing once. This CDR3 is built from 17 residues. CDR1 is KGHSH and CDR2 is LQKENI in the germline V gene. Trimming cost V 2 bases and J 2 bases; bases outside gene matches: 9. The clonotype comes from a female donor with multiple sclerosis, enrolled in a pregnancy study. Sequenced material: CD8+ T cells from peripheral blood mononuclear cells, taken in the third trimester of pregnancy. The chain links TRBV18 to TRBJ2-5; 9 bases are shared with TRBD2. CDR3 residues: CASSPGTTTSGQETQYF. Here the CDR3 DNA reads TGTGCCAGCTCACCAGGCACCACGACTAGCGGACAAGAGACCCAGTACTTC.